This is a list of T cell receptor beta chains from one sample in a study of T cell responses to AZD1222 COVID-19 vaccine. TCRdb's table, derived via immunoSEQ multiplex PCR, lists solely in-frame clones and lacks some. In the table there are around 140,000 clones, about 90% of which are singletons. Sequenced here: peripheral blood, sampled 28 days after the second AZD1222 dose. Every receptor here comes from an adult who received the AZD1222 COVID-19 vaccine. The CDR3 runs from the conserved cysteine through the conserved F or W. The D gene is left open where the match is weak. Expanded clones are given a class, and other clones once, few, many or no size at all.

j_gene	v_gene	abundance	d_gene	CDR3aa	CDR3nt
TRBJ2-3	TRBV7-8	once	TRBD2	CASSRTSGVSTDTQYF	TGTGCCAGCAGCCGGACTAGCGGGGTTAGCACAGATACGCAGTATTTT
TRBJ1-1	TRBV28	.	.	CASRDTEAFF	TGTGCCAGCAGAGACACTGAAGCTTTCTTT
TRBJ2-2	TRBV7-2	.	.	CASSLDGTRKSGELFF	TGTGCCAGCAGCTTAGATGGCACAAGGAAATCCGGGGAGCTGTTTTTT
TRBJ2-1	TRBV24-1	.	.	CATSDGSGPKQFF	TGTGCCACCAGTGATGGTAGCGGCCCTAAGCAGTTCTTC
TRBJ2-7	TRBV28	.	.	CASSLIGQDYYEQYF	TGTGCCAGCAGTTTAATCGGACAGGACTACTACGAGCAGTACTTC
TRBJ2-7	TRBV6-5	.	TRBD1	CATRRGTASYEQYF	TGTGCCACGAGGAGAGGGACAGCATCCTACGAGCAGTACTTC
TRBJ2-7	TRBV7-2	once	TRBD2	CASSLNAGLAVSYEQYF	TGTGCCAGCAGCTTAAACGCCGGACTAGCGGTATCCTACGAGCAGTACTTC
TRBJ1-3	TRBV6-4	once	.	CASRRGDINSGNTIYF	TGTGCCAGCAGGAGGGGGGACATAAACTCTGGAAACACCATATATTTT
TRBJ2-1	TRBV5-4	once	TRBD2	CASSLGLAGGDEQFF	TGTGCCAGCAGCTTGGGACTAGCGGGAGGAGATGAGCAGTTCTTC
TRBJ2-1	TRBV28	once	TRBD2	CASLSSGSMNEQFF	TGTGCCAGTCTCTCTAGCGGGAGCATGAATGAGCAGTTCTTC
TRBJ2-3	TRBV5-6	.	.	CASSLRLLWDADTQYF	TGTGCCAGCAGCTTGCGTCTCCTGTGGGACGCAGATACGCAGTATTTT
TRBJ1-6	TRBV30	.	.	CAWSVGGSYNSPLHF	TGTGCCTGGAGTGTAGGGGGCTCCTATAATTCACCCCTCCACTTT
TRBJ1-5	TRBV7-2	.	TRBD1	CASMLGQGARQPQHF	TGTGCCAGCATGCTAGGACAGGGGGCGCGTCAGCCCCAGCATTTT
TRBJ2-7	TRBV7-2	.	TRBD1	CASSADRGPTYEQYF	TGTGCCAGCAGCGCAGACAGGGGGCCGACCTACGAGCAGTACTTC
TRBJ1-2	TRBV6-5	.	.	CASSTYLTRDNGYTF	TGTGCCAGCAGTACCTACTTAACCAGGGATAATGGCTACACCTTC
TRBJ2-5	TRBV24-1	.	TRBD1	CATSDSTGQAQETQYF	TGTGCCACCAGTGACAGCACAGGACAGGCTCAAGAGACCCAGTACTTC
TRBJ2-4	TRBV19	.	TRBD1	CASSPGTGNVAKNIQYF	TGTGCCAGTAGCCCCGGGACAGGCAATGTAGCCAAAAACATTCAGTACTTC
TRBJ2-2	TRBV11-3	.	.	CASSSGLARSTGELFF	TGTGCCAGCAGCTCTGGATTAGCCCGGAGCACCGGGGAGCTGTTTTTT
TRBJ1-4	TRBV19	.	.	CASSNREEKLFF	TGTGCCAGTAGTAACAGGGAAGAAAAACTGTTTTTT
TRBJ2-3	TRBV27	.	.	CASRKRLTDTQYF	TGTGCCAGCAGAAAGCGGCTCACAGATACGCAGTATTTT
TRBJ2-1	TRBV6-6	.	TRBD1	CASRGDRAYNEQFF	TGTGCCAGCAGAGGGGACAGGGCATACAATGAGCAGTTCTTC
TRBJ2-5	TRBV7-2	.	.	CASSSRRGGQETQYF	TGTGCCAGCAGCTCACGGCGAGGAGGCCAAGAGACCCAGTACTTC
TRBJ2-1	TRBV7-9	.	TRBD2	CASSASPVAGGPRNEQFF	TGTGCCAGCAGCGCGAGTCCGGTAGCGGGAGGGCCGAGGAATGAGCAGTTCTTC
TRBJ2-1	TRBV9	few	TRBD2	CASSADAGLANGQLQFF	TGTGCCAGCAGCGCAGACGCGGGACTAGCGAACGGACAATTACAGTTCTTC
TRBJ2-1	TRBV5-1	.	.	CASSPTGIYPYNEQFF	TGCGCCAGCAGCCCGACTGGTATATACCCCTACAATGAGCAGTTCTTC
TRBJ1-1	TRBV2	.	.	CASSAGVNTEAFF	TGTGCCAGCAGTGCAGGAGTGAACACTGAAGCTTTCTTT
TRBJ1-1	TRBV19	.	.	CASSFQDGGDTEAFF	TGTGCCAGTAGTTTCCAGGACGGCGGGGACACTGAAGCTTTCTTT
TRBJ1-5	TRBV6-5	.	.	CASSYRDQPQHF	TGTGCCAGCAGTTACCGGGATCAGCCCCAGCATTTT
TRBJ2-1	TRBV7-9	.	TRBD1	CASSRDRGRWGNEQFF	TGTGCCAGCAGCCGGGACAGGGGGCGGTGGGGCAATGAGCAGTTCTTC
TRBJ1-4	TRBV30	.	.	CAWSEPGNEKLFF	TGTGCCTGGAGTGAACCGGGTAATGAAAAACTGTTTTTT
TRBJ2-5	TRBV5-1	.	TRBD2	CARSLGGRVEETQYF	TGCGCCCGCAGCTTGGGGGGGAGGGTCGAGGAGACCCAGTACTTC
TRBJ2-1	TRBV30	.	.	CAWSVHRTTPPNEQFF	TGTGCCTGGAGTGTACACCGAACTACCCCTCCCAATGAGCAGTTCTTC
TRBJ2-5	TRBV6-5	.	TRBD1	CASSLTGGQETQYF	TGTGCCAGCAGCCTGACAGGGGGCCAAGAGACCCAGTACTTC
TRBJ2-1	TRBV7-9	.	TRBD1	CASSLTGTGSLNEQFF	TGTGCCAGCAGCTTAACCGGGACAGGGAGTTTAAATGAGCAGTTCTTC
TRBJ2-1	TRBV9	.	TRBD2	CASSVGLAELNEQFF	TGTGCCAGCAGCGTTGGTCTAGCGGAGCTCAATGAGCAGTTCTTC
TRBJ2-7	TRBV5-1	.	.	CASSLGIRDEQYF	TGCGCCAGCAGCTTGGGGATACGGGACGAGCAGTACTTC
TRBJ2-3	TRBV6-5	.	.	CATLREVSSDTQYF	TGTGCCACCCTAAGGGAAGTTAGTTCGGATACGCAGTATTTT
TRBJ1-1	TRBV7-8	.	.	CASSWTVMNTEAFF	TGTGCCAGCAGCTGGACCGTCATGAACACTGAAGCTTTCTTT
TRBJ1-1	TRBV9	few	.	CASSAQGYTEAFF	TGTGCCAGCAGCGCCCAGGGTTACACTGAAGCTTTCTTT
TRBJ1-1	TRBV21-1	.	.	CASSMWTVFTEAFF	TGTGCCAGCAGCATGTGGACAGTCTTCACTGAAGCTTTCTTT
TRBJ2-2	TRBV5-1	.	.	CASSPYRGAGELFF	TGCGCCAGCAGCCCCTACCGGGGTGCCGGGGAGCTGTTTTTT
TRBJ1-1	TRBV5-4	.	.	CASSPPGTRATEAFF	TGTGCCAGCAGCCCTCCGGGAACCCGTGCCACTGAAGCTTTCTTT
TRBJ1-2	TRBV12-3/TRBV12-4	.	.	CASSSNSGNGYTF	TGTGCCAGCAGTTCCAATTCAGGGAACGGCTACACCTTC
TRBJ1-1	TRBV7-9	.	.	CASSLNGQMNTEAFF	TGTGCCAGCAGCCTCAACGGGCAAATGAACACTGAAGCTTTCTTT
TRBJ2-7	TRBV10-3	.	.	CAITTTSGTPHEQYF	TGTGCCATCACAACGACATCCGGGACACCTCACGAGCAGTACTTC
TRBJ2-3	TRBV21-1	.	.	CASSKVLAGLSTDTQYF	TGTGCCAGCAGCAAAGTGCTAGCGGGCCTGAGCACAGATACGCAGTATTTT
TRBJ1-3	TRBV11-1	.	.	CASTRPLASGNTIYF	TGTGCCAGCACCCGCCCGCTGGCCTCTGGAAACACCATATATTTT
TRBJ1-3	TRBV7-2	.	.	CASSLGLGSGNTIYF	TGTGCCAGCAGCTTAGGACTCGGGTCGGGAAACACCATATATTTT
TRBJ1-4	TRBV7-6	.	TRBD1	CASSLEGRGREKLFF	TGTGCCAGCAGCTTAGAGGGCAGGGGGCGTGAAAAACTGTTTTTT